This T cell receptor (beta chain) was captured by sequencing in a study of regulatory T cells in long-lasting Graves disease (dated by TCRdb to the early 2020s). Regarding the research as a whole: Persistent Graves' disease was defined as antithyroid drug treatment for over 5 years with persistently positive TSH receptor autoantibodies. Patients with persistent Graves' disease were compared with patients with newly diagnosed Graves' disease using TCR sequencing and RNA sequencing of peripheral blood. The study was registered as a clinical trial and conducted in China. A total of roughly 35 samples were covered by TCR sequencing, comprising roughly 13 persistent and roughly 20 newly diagnosed Graves' disease patients. Antithyroid drugs had been taken for approximately ten years on average by persistent Graves' disease patients in the clinical cohort. Overall study outcomes, separate from this receptor: As a limitation, the authors acknowledged that the small sample size may reduce accuracy. Sequencing and analysis were limited to the TCR beta chain. Persistent patients shared more public clonotypes among themselves (2,741) than newly diagnosed patients did (approximately 900). Compared with newly diagnosed patients, persistent Graves' disease patients had lower TCR Shannon entropy and fewer highly expanded clones, which suggests clonal expansion. TRBV28, TRBJ1-2 and TRBJ2-5 were preferentially used in persistent disease, while TRBV20-1 and TRBJ2-1 were favored in newly diagnosed disease. Only peripheral blood was studied, because thyroid tissue, the primary lesion, was inaccessible.

For this clonotype: The target of this receptor is not known. No much larger clonotype is one base removed from it; base qualities were not supplied.

Preparation of the library involved multiplex PCR. The data were produced on an Illumina HiSeq 4000. iRepertoire HTBI primers and Arm-PCR amplification of CDR3 regions were used to construct TCR beta libraries. Before sequencing, the PCR products went through gel purification. In the source study's methods: Across samples, 60 to 70 TRBV and 15 or so TRBJ segments were identified and used for gene usage analysis of CDR3 amino acid clonotypes. Filtered high-quality paired reads were merged into contigs using COPE and FqMerger. Contigs were aligned with BLAST to IMGT TRBV, TRBD and TRBJ reference genes, and CDR3 was defined per IMGT. Highly expanded clones were defined as clonotypes with a frequency above 0.1%. Repertoire diversity was measured by Shannon entropy, and V-J evenness by the Gini coefficient. A clonotype was considered public if more than one individual shared it. TCRdb reworked the public reads: Q25 trimming with fastp, MiXCR clone assembly, productive beta chains retained. Entries that share a CDR3 protein sequence are merged under the most common genes and DNA. TCRdb, not the original authors, processed these V and J calls. The sample yields around 400,000 distinct CDR3 sequences; 20% to 25% were counted once. Clones ranked in the top ten supply 25% to 35% of the sample.

CDR1 and CDR2 (LNHDA, SQIVND) derive from the germline V gene (reference sequence). The CDR3 sequence holds 13 residues, the cysteine and phenylalanine included. Kept here is only the CDR3 DNA, which spans 39 bases and is read in frame from base 1. The V end loses 6 bases and the J end loses 6 bases, and a stretch of 11 bases separates them. The sample's time point, from its label and the paper: persistent/refractory GD, antithyroid drugs over 5 years with positive TRAb. RNA was extracted from PBMCs in TRIzol for both TCR sequencing and RNA sequencing. The diagnosis of Graves' disease followed American Thyroid Association guidelines. Recruitment of patients was carried out at an endocrinology department in Xi'an, China. Each patient gave 8.5 to 9.5 milliliters of peripheral blood, collected in an EDTA anticoagulant tube. Ficoll Paque Plus density gradient separation was used to isolate PBMCs, and no further T cell sorting was done. An Agilent 2100 Bioanalyzer and agarose gel were used to check RNA quality, while a NanoDrop 2000 measured RNA concentration.

Sequencing was performed on peripheral blood mononuclear cells (PBMCs), taken when the disease was refractory, from a patient treated with antithyroid drugs. The sequence derives from a middle-aged woman with Graves disease. Donor details come from another sample of the same person, matched by shared clones. Recombination joined TRBV19 with TRBJ2-2; no confident D gene assignment can be made. The sequence in DNA is TGTGCCAGTAGGCTAGGATTCGCCGGGGAGCTGTTTTTT. Translated, this gives CASRLGFAGELFF.